This TCR beta chain derives from a study of graft-versus-host responses after intestinal transplantation. Study background: All of the recipients had induction that used anti-thymocyte globulin, then tacrolimus and steroids for about 3 years. Overall study findings and caveats: Graft-donor T cell macrochimerism coincided with high graft-versus-host to host-versus-graft clonal ratios in allografts. Detection of GvH clones occurred in recipient marrow, and some had their first appearance in ileum or blood.

The method was immunoSEQ multiplex PCR; TCRdb's version includes in-frame clones alone and lacks a portion of them. The profile shows approximately 68,000 clones, 90% of them singletons. With regard to this clone: Its antigen is unidentified.

The CDR3 length is 16 residues. V shed 5 bases, J shed 4 bases, and the junction held 7 bases outside the gene matches. Germline loops: CDR1 MNHNY, CDR2 SVGAGI (reference sequence). Sequenced here: unstimulated CD8+ T cells sorted from spleen or lymph node cells, sampled before transplant. J is TRBJ2-3 and V is TRBV6-6, with 12 bases matching TRBD1. This clonotype was sampled from a human donor who was the organ donor for an intestinal transplant. The CDR3 protein is CASSISGTGGADTQYF. For the CDR3, the DNA is TGTGCCAGCAGTATATCCGGGACAGGGGGCGCAGATACGCAGTATTTT.